The 30 T cell receptor beta chains listed next were all sequenced from one sample in a study of cytomegalovirus exposure and HLA in healthy donors. The study ran its PCR with 60 Vbeta and 13 Jbeta primers. The protocol was immunoSEQ multiplex PCR, while the TCRdb copy is restricted to in-frame clones and leaves out a portion. Of under 200,000 clones listed, around 80% were seen once; the top ten hold approximately 7%. The material sequenced was PBMCs. These receptors all come from a woman in her twenties or thirties in good health and CMV-seropositive.

The V call is TRBV27, the J call TRBJ2-7, with D perhaps TRBD1 (6 bases). The CDR3 loop spans 14 amino acids. Germline loops: CDR1 MNHEY, CDR2 SMNVEV (reference sequence). Between the trimmed V and J ends, which lost 2 bases and 3 bases, there was a span of 11 bases. CDR3 DNA sequence: TGTGCCAGCAGTTTAAGACAGGAGTACTACGAGCAGTACTTC. Its protein is CASSLRQEYYEQYF.

The chain links TRBV6-1 to TRBJ2-3; 8 bases match TRBD2. The CDR3 loop spans 17 amino acids. V shed 2 bases and J 0 bases; nucleotides not matched to a gene: 7. Germline V gene data show CDR1 as MNHNS and CDR2 as SASEGT. The CDR3 nucleotides read TGTGCCAGCAGTGAATGGTCGGGGGGGTCTAGCACAGATACGCAGTATTTT. Translating gives CASSEWSGGSSTDTQYF.

Comments on this clone: The same CDR3 arises from other DNA sequences in this sample as well. This chain links TRBV9 with TRBJ2-7; TRBD1 matches at 7 bases. J was trimmed by 2 bases and V by 0 bases; bases with no gene match: 2. Germline CDR1 reads SGDLS; CDR2 reads YYNGEE. The CDR3 sequence is 14 residues long. In DNA form, the CDR3 reads TGTGCCAGCAGCGTAGGACAGGGTACCTACGAGCAGTACTTC. This encodes CASSVGQGTYEQYF.

V and J are TRBV5-1 and TRBJ2-3, with D perhaps matching TRBD1 (7 bases). Germline values: CDR1 SGHRS, CDR2 YFSETQ. CDR3 length equals 14 residues. V lost 3 bases and J lost 6, with 14 bases in between. Written as DNA, the CDR3 is TGCGCCAGCAGCTCGGGGCCAGGGGGGGATACGCAGTATTTT. Amino acid sequence: CASSSGPGGDTQYF.

The chain employs TRBV7-9 and TRBJ2-3, with TRBD2 matching 7 bases. Germline V gene lookup returns CDR1 SEHNR and CDR2 FQNEAQ (reference sequence). After removal of 7 bases from V and 5 bases from J, the junction contained 6 bases not matched to a gene. The CDR3 is made up of 13 amino acids. The CDR3 is CASIPGRGDTQYF. DNA for the CDR3: TGTGCCAGCATCCCAGGGAGGGGAGATACGCAGTATTTT.

Regarding this clone: The missing conserved phenylalanine or tryptophan at the end of this CDR3 makes a read error likely. The gene calls are TRBV18 and TRBJ1-1; no clear D. V was pared by 2 bases and J by 1 base, with 8 bases between. The CDR3 is 14 residues long. Germline CDR1 is KGHSH and CDR2 is LQKENI. The CDR3 DNA follows: TGTGCCAGCTCACCAGAGAACAGGAACACTGAAGCTTTCCTT. It encodes CASSPENRNTEAFL.

The V and J genes are TRBV5-1 and TRBJ2-3; D not certain. The CDR3 is made up of 14 amino acids. V was cut by 3 bases and J by 6 bases, with 14 bases left in between. CDR1 is SGHRS and CDR2 is YFSETQ in the germline V gene. The CDR3 is CASSSSTSTDTQYF. The CDR3 nucleotides are TGCGCCAGCAGCTCCTCGACTTCGACGGATACGCAGTATTTT.

This clone was found a few times. This rearrangement joins TRBV6-4 to TRBJ2-1, with 8 bases fitting TRBD1. J gave up 12 bases and V 5 bases, and 9 bases lay outside the gene matches. The length of the CDR3 is 13 residues. CDR1 and CDR2 from the germline V gene are MRHNA and SNTAGT. The CDR3 reads CASSLSQGALQFF. DNA for the CDR3: TGTGCCAGCAGTCTATCCCAGGGGGCGTTGCAGTTCTTC.

The chain recombines TRBV5-4 with TRBJ2-7; 10 positions match TRBD2. With 0 bases clipped from V and 6 bases from J, the junction kept 3 bases outside the gene matches. The CDR3 has 14 amino acids. The V gene's germline CDR1 is SGHNT and CDR2 YYREEE (reference sequence). Written as DNA, the CDR3 is TGTGCCAGCAGCTTGGAGCGGGGGGGCCGCGAGCAGTACTTC. This codes for CASSLERGGREQYF.

The genes are TRBV5-1 and TRBJ2-7; 7 bases match TRBD1. CDR3 size: 15 residues. Germline-derived CDR1 and CDR2 are SGHRS and YFSETQ. Losses at the gene ends were 0 bases for V and 5 bases for J; bases not matched to a gene: 8. In nucleotides, the CDR3 is TGCGCCAGCAGCTTGGGGGTTACAGGGGCGCACGAGCAGTACTTC. Translation gives CASSLGVTGAHEQYF.

The chain combines TRBV10-3 with TRBJ2-3; TRBD2 agrees at 11 bases. Looked up from germline, CDR1 is ENHRY and CDR2 is SYGVKD. The length of the CDR3 is 16 residues. The CDR3 loop is CAISTSGAPTLITQYF. CDR3 nucleotides: TGTGCGATCTCGACTAGCGGGGCCCCAACCCTCATTACGCAGTATTTT.

This chain links TRBV7-9 with TRBJ2-7; TRBD2 might be the D (7 bases). The CDR3 is 14 amino acids. Germline CDR1 reads SEHNR; CDR2 reads FQNEAQ (reference sequence). The V gene lost 3 bases and the J gene lost 5 bases, with 14 bases spanning the gap. This CDR3 is CASSLEGGAHEQYF. The CDR3 DNA follows: TGTGCCAGCAGCTTGGAGGGGGGGGCCCACGAGCAGTACTTC.

The V call is TRBV7-8, the J call TRBJ2-5; no clear D. The J call may be incorrect, as the DNA end agrees better with TRBJ2-7. There are 13 residues in the CDR3. Germline-derived CDR1 and CDR2 are SGHVS and FQNEAQ. The chain's CDR3 is CASSLKNHYEQYF. The CDR3 DNA reads TGTGCCAGCAGCTTAAAGAACCACTACGAGCAGTACTTC.

This clone was observed a single time. The rearrangement links TRBV5-4 to TRBJ1-2; 7 bases fit TRBD1. The CDR3 length is 13 residues. Trimming took 0 bases from V and 6 from J; bases not matched to a gene: 2. Looked up from germline, CDR1 is SGHNT and CDR2 is YYREEE (reference sequence). CDR3 region: CASSLGQGHGYTF. In nucleotides, the CDR3 is TGTGCCAGCAGCTTGGGACAGGGCCATGGCTACACCTTC.

The V gene is TRBV7-8, the J gene TRBJ2-7, with D maybe TRBD2 (5 bases). V lost 7 bases, J lost 3 bases, and 13 bases lay in between. This CDR3 contains 13 residues. The V gene's germline CDR1 is SGHVS and CDR2 FQNEAQ. The CDR3 loop reads CASILAAGYEQYF. CDR3 DNA: TGTGCCAGCATCCTTGCTGCGGGCTACGAGCAGTACTTC.

This clone has only one observation. The V and J genes are TRBV6-6 and TRBJ1-2; D is unresolved. Germline lookup yields CDR1 MNHNY and CDR2 SVGAGI (reference sequence). Trimming stripped 8 bases from V and 8 bases from J, with 18 bases between. CDR3 size: 13 residues. DNA for the CDR3: TGTGCCAGCTGCGCTACCCCCCCCCAAGGCTACACCTTC. Amino acid sequence: CASCATPPQGYTF.

This clone was recorded a few times. V gene TRBV27 combines with J gene TRBJ2-7, with 11 bases matching TRBD2. The V gene's germline CDR1 is MNHEY and CDR2 SMNVEV (reference sequence). V was pared by 6 bases and J by 2 bases, with 6 bases of the junction left unmatched. This CDR3 region has 15 residues. DNA of the CDR3: TGTGCCAGCAGCCCTAGCGGGGGGACCACCTACGAGCAGTACTTC. This translates into CASSPSGGTTYEQYF.

The chain carries TRBV5-6 and TRBJ1-4; TRBD1 agrees at 7 bases. This CDR3 has 15 amino acids. Germline lookup yields CDR1 SGHDT and CDR2 YYEEEE. With V trimmed by 3 bases and J by 10 bases, 12 bases remained unmatched. This chain's CDR3 is CASSSNGGPGGKLFF. The CDR3, as DNA: TGTGCCAGCAGCTCTAACGGGGGTCCAGGGGGAAAACTGTTTTTT.

The V and J genes are TRBV6-6 and TRBJ1-5; TRBD1 might be the D (6 bases). Germline values: CDR1 MNHNY, CDR2 SVGAGI (reference sequence). The CDR3 has 14 residues. The V end lost 6 bases, the J end lost 4 bases, and 13 bases lay between the germline ends. This chain's CDR3 is CASRKDRTNQPQHF. CDR3 sequence (DNA): TGTGCCAGCAGGAAAGACAGGACGAATCAGCCCCAGCATTTT.

The chain links TRBV11-3 to TRBJ1-1; D might be TRBD1 (5 bases). Germline V gene data show CDR1 as SGHNT and CDR2 as YENEEA. V was pared by 5 bases and J by 10 bases, with 20 bases between. The length of the CDR3 is 14 residues. CDR3 loop: CASSDAGDPRGAFF. The CDR3 DNA reads as TGTGCCAGCAGCGACGCGGGGGACCCACGGGGAGCTTTCTTT.

This clone was found a few times. The chain uses TRBV30 and TRBJ2-1; 11 bases map to TRBD2. CDR1 is GTSNPN and CDR2 is SVGIG in the germline V gene (reference sequence). The CDR3 extends over 17 amino acids. V shed 1 base and J 7 bases; nucleotides not matched to a gene: 12. CDR3 loop: CAWSALAGGLLRNEQFF. In DNA, the CDR3 is TGTGCCTGGAGTGCGTTAGCGGGGGGGCTGCTTAGAAATGAGCAGTTCTTC.

This clone was counted a single time. The chain carries TRBV11-2 and TRBJ1-6, with a possible D match to TRBD1 (5 bases). Germline CDR1 is SGHAT and CDR2 is FQNNGV. The V and J ends lost 7 bases and 4 bases respectively, with 17 bases between them. This CDR3 is 16 amino acids long. CDR3 DNA sequence: TGTGCCAGCACCCGGACGCCCCGACAGTATAATTCACCCCTCCACTTT. It specifies CASTRTPRQYNSPLHF.

This chain connects TRBV5-4 to TRBJ2-6, with D possibly being TRBD2 (7 bases). CDR3 length: 17 amino acids. V was clipped by 4 bases and J by 1 base, with 15 bases between them. In germline, CDR1 is SGHNT, CDR2 YYREEE (reference sequence). DNA of the CDR3: TGTGCCAGCAGCCCCTTAGGGGGGGGTTCTGGGGCCAACGTCCTGACTTTC. Amino acids: CASSPLGGGSGANVLTF. Full variable domain (missing parts from reference TRBV5-4 and TRBJ2-6): ETGVTQSPTHLIKTRGQQVTLRCSSQSGHNTVSWYQQALGQGPQFIFQYYREEENGRGNFPPRFSGLQFPNYSSELNVNALELDDSALYLCASSPLGGGSGANVLTFGAGSRLTVL.

J is TRBJ1-2 and V is TRBV4-3; tentatively, D is TRBD1 (5 bases). From germline, CDR1 is LGHNA and CDR2 YSLEER. This CDR3 is built from 16 residues. V lost 0 bases and J lost 4, with 15 bases in between. CDR3 nucleotide sequence: TGCGCCAGCAGCCAAGATCTCGTGGGGCTCAGCTATGGCTACACCTTC. Its protein product is CASSQDLVGLSYGYTF.

The genes are TRBV5-4 and TRBJ2-1; 8 bases line up with TRBD2. Germline CDR1 reads SGHNT; CDR2 reads YYREEE (reference sequence). The V segment lost 4 bases and the J segment 4 bases; nucleotides outside the gene matches: 7. The CDR3 consists of 15 residues. DNA for the CDR3: TGTGCCAGCAGCAAAACTAGCGGCGGATACAATGAGCAGTTCTTC. It is translated as CASSKTSGGYNEQFF.

The chain joins TRBV7-9 to TRBJ1-6; D remains unclear. V was pared by 7 bases and J by 3 bases, with 10 bases between. The CDR3 is 14 amino acids. Germline V gene lookup returns CDR1 SEHNR and CDR2 FQNEAQ (reference sequence). The CDR3 spells CASNKDDYNSPLHF. The CDR3 nucleotides are TGTGCCAGCAACAAAGATGACTATAATTCACCCCTCCACTTT. Full variable domain (outside the CDR3, taken from reference TRBV7-9 and TRBJ1-6): DTGVSQNPRHKITKRGQNVTFRCDPISEHNRLYWYRQTLGQGPEFLTYFQNEAQLEKSRLLSDRFSAERPKGSFSTLEIQRTEQGDSAMYLCASNKDDYNSPLHFGNGTRLTVT.

The rearrangement links TRBV7-2 to TRBJ1-5, with 9 bases matching TRBD1. Unmatched junction bases numbered 4, after V lost 2 bases and J lost 5 bases. The CDR3 covers 15 residues. Germline CDR1 SGHTA, CDR2 FQGNSA. As DNA, the CDR3 is TGTGCCAGCAGCTTATCGGGGACAGGGTATCAGCCCCAGCATTTT. It encodes CASSLSGTGYQPQHF.

Details on this clone: No conserved phenylalanine or tryptophan ends this CDR3, so it is likely a read error. The DNA is left out, because the CDR3 cannot be placed on it with certainty; the CDR3 is given as TCRdb lists it. This chain uses TRBV19 with TRBJ1-5; the D call TRBD1 from the table was never checked on the DNA. Germline assignment: CDR1 LNHDA and CDR2 SQIVND (reference sequence). The CDR3 spans 8 amino acids, including both terminal residues. This CDR3 is CASSPFQA.

The gene calls are TRBV28 and TRBJ2-7, with 10 bases fitting TRBD2. CDR1 is MDHEN, CDR2 SYDVKM, per germline. The V and J ends lost 1 base and 1 base, in that order; junction bases with no gene match: 4. The CDR3 runs to 16 residues. CDR3 sequence (DNA): TGTGCCAGCAGTTTATTAGTAGCGGGGGGATCCTACGAGCAGTACTTC. Protein product: CASSLLVAGGSYEQYF.

The chain is built from TRBV7-2 and TRBJ2-1; D may be TRBD2 (6 bases). The germline V gene encodes CDR1 SGHTA and CDR2 FQGNSA. Trimming stripped 5 bases from V and 4 bases from J, with 9 bases between. The CDR3 is 13 amino acids. The DNA for the CDR3 is TGTGCCAGCAGCCCCGGGGGATACAATGAGCAGTTCTTC. This codes for CASSPGGYNEQFF.